This T cell receptor (beta chain) was documented in a study of blood T cell repertoires in COVID-19. Produced via immunoSEQ multiplex PCR; TCRdb's table is partial and in-frame only. The sample comprises roughly 150,000 clones, 80% to 85% of which are singletons, and around 5.1% rests with the top ten. Germline assignment: CDR1 SGHRS and CDR2 YFSETQ. V lost 3 bases, J lost 3 bases, and 2 bases stayed unmatched. The CDR3 contains 15 residues. The source material was PBMCs or T cells enriched from blood (not recorded which). This chain links TRBV5-1 with TRBJ2-5; TRBD2 aligns across 13 bases. The TCR originated in a man between 65 and 85 years old who had been exposed to COVID-19. CDR3 protein: CASSSGTSGEETQYF. The CDR3 DNA is TGCGCCAGCAGCTCCGGGACTAGCGGGGAAGAGACCCAGTACTTC.